This passage covers 23 T cell receptor delta chains from one sample sequenced in a study of γδ T cells in repeated Plasmodium falciparum infection. TCRdb applied CATT to the multiplex PCR reads for clone calling. The sample includes tens of thousands of delta-chain clones, over 0.75% seen only once; the top ten take over 8.5%. Bulk repertoires came from Vgamma9/Vdelta2+ or Vdelta2-negative gammadelta T cells flow-sorted from PBMC. Input material: gamma-delta T cells from blood. These receptors all stem from a pool of human donors (malaria-infected and uninfected, not separated).

Points on this clone: This is likely an artifact of a read error, given a far larger clone one base away. The identical CDR3 is also encoded by other nucleotide sequences in the sample. The chain links TRDV2 to TRDJ3, with TRDD3 matching over 7 bases. Because TCRdb records no J gene, it was assigned here through a match of the DNA to germline. Germline V CDR1 and CDR2: GEAIGNYY, EKD. The trim removed 3 bases at V and 0 bases at J, leaving 19 bases unmatched. CDR3 length: 22 residues. CDR3 protein: CACDRIPADGGSGSWDTRQMFF. CDR3 bases: TGTGCCTGTGACCGTATTCCTGCAGACGGGGGATCTGGCTCCTGGGACACCCGACAGATGTTTTTC.

In the case of this clone: This DNA translates differently at residue 12 from the TCRdb protein, which is that of a much larger clone; a read error is likely, and the protein shown is the DNA's own translation. The J gene is TRDJ3, the V gene TRDV2, with TRDD3 matching 11 bases. No J gene was available from TCRdb, and it was assigned here by a germline match of the DNA. V shed 3 bases and J 2 bases; nucleotides not matched to a gene: 11. This CDR3 comprises 20 residues. Germline V gene data show CDR1 as GEAIGNYY and CDR2 as EKD. CDR3 sequence reads: CACDALGDTPSPWDTRQMFF. The CDR3 DNA reads as TGTGCCTGTGACGCCCTGGGGGATACTCCCAGCCCCTGGGACACCCGACAGATGTTTTTC.

The sample holds many counts of this clone. TCRdb has a much larger clone's protein, which differs at residue 15 from the translation of this DNA, likely because of a read error; what is shown is the protein translated from the DNA. V and J are TRDV1 and TRDJ1, with a tentative D call TRDD2 (5 bases). Because TCRdb records no J gene, it was assigned here through a match of the DNA to germline. Trimming shortened V by 3 bases and J by 0 bases, and 32 bases separated the two germline ends. The germline V gene encodes CDR1 TSWWSYY and CDR2 QGS. The CDR3 is 22 residues long. In DNA form, the CDR3 reads TGTGCTCTTGGGGATGCTCTTCCCGCGAAAAATCGGTACCCCCGGTACACCGATAAACTCATCTTT. It translates to CALGDALPAKNRYPRYTDKLIF.

This clone was seen many times. This likely stems from a read error, as it lies one base from a far larger clone. The same CDR3 arises from other DNA sequences in this sample as well. V is TRDV2 and J is TRDJ3, with D uncertain. Here the J gene was assigned by germline matching of the DNA, as TCRdb has none. V dropped 4 bases and J dropped 5 bases, with 17 bases sitting between them. This CDR3 spans 17 amino acids. The germline V gene has CDR1 GEAIGNYY and CDR2 EKD. The CDR3 DNA follows: TGTGCCTGTGATACCGCCGAAGAGAACAGGGACACCCGACAGATGTTTTTC. Its translation is CACDTAEENRDTRQMFF.

This clone was observed a handful of times. This may be a read error, as it is one base from a much larger clone. The same CDR3 can be traced to other DNA sequences in this sample. This rearrangement joins TRDV1 to TRDJ1, with TRDD3 matching over 10 bases. Germline CDR1 and CDR2: TSWWSYY and QGS. The CDR3 contains 21 residues. The J segment lost 4 bases and the V segment lost 4 bases, leaving 24 bases of the junction unmatched. The CDR3 spells CALGVSFFFLQGGYANDKLIF. The DNA for the CDR3 is TGTGCTCTTGGGGTCTCCTTCTTCTTCCTACAGGGGGGATACGCGAACGATAAACTCATCTTT.

This clone was counted only a few times. The protein TCRdb gives is from a much larger clone and does not agree with this DNA's translation at residue 14, likely a read error; the protein shown here comes from the DNA. No J gene was named, though the V gene is TRDV2; TRDD3 is the table's D call, not checked against the DNA. The CDR3 extends over 16 amino acids. Germline loops: CDR1 GEAIGNYY, CDR2 EKD. This chain's CDR3 is CACDTRWGTYTDKHIF. CDR3 sequence (DNA): TGTGCCTGTGACACGCGGTGGGGGACCTACACCGATAAACACATCTTT.

This clone turned up a few times. TCRdb attributes to this sequence the protein of a much larger clone, which differs from the DNA translation at residue 6; a read error is likely, and the protein displayed is translated from the DNA. This sequence joins TRDV2 and TRDJ3; D uncertain. No J gene was available from TCRdb, and it was assigned here by a germline match of the DNA. The CDR3 length is 16 residues. Germline CDR1 is GEAIGNYY and CDR2 is EKD. Trimming shortened V by 3 bases and J by 2 bases, and 10 bases separated the two germline ends. CDR3 coding DNA: TGTGCCTGTGACCCCCTCAACGCCTGGGACACCCGACAGATGTTTTTC. This translates into CACDPLNAWDTRQMFF.

As concerns this clone: The TCRdb record carries a much larger clone's protein, which differs from this DNA's translation at residue 9; a read error is the likely cause, and the protein listed here is the DNA translation. This chain joins TRDV1 and TRDJ1; 9 positions match TRDD3. TCRdb offers no J gene call, so here the DNA was matched to germline to obtain one. CDR1 and CDR2 (germline): TSWWSYY, QGS. The CDR3 is 22 amino acids. Losses at the gene ends were 4 bases for V and 2 bases for J; bases not matched to a gene: 26. In DNA, the CDR3 is TGTGCTCTTGGGGCCTACCCTGTCGTCTTCCTAAAGTACTGGGGGAAAACCGATAAACTCATCTTT. Residues: CALGAYPVVFLKYWGKTDKLIF.

Comment on this clone: TCRdb records a much larger clone's protein for this DNA, with a difference at residue 18 that likely arises from a read error; the protein given is the translation of the DNA. The genes are TRDV1 and TRDJ1; D is possibly TRDD3 (5 bases). The CDR3 covers 20 residues. CDR1 is TSWWSYY, CDR2 QGS, per germline. The CDR3 DNA reads as TGTGCTCTTGGGGAACTAGTTTCGTGGAACCCGAGGGGGTACACCGATAAACCCATCTTT. It translates to CALGELVSWNPRGYTDKPIF.

This clone was seen only a few times. The protein held in TCRdb is that of a much larger clone and does not match this DNA's translation at residue 9, likely because of a read error; the protein shown is translated from the DNA. This chain links TRDV2 with TRDJ1; D is unclear. TCRdb is silent on the J gene; assignment here came from matching the DNA to germline. The V gene's germline CDR1 is GEAIGNYY and CDR2 EKD. V lost 0 bases and J lost 1, with 14 bases in between. CDR3 length: 16 amino acids. The CDR3 bases are TGTGCCTGTGACACCGTCGGGTCGGTACGCACCGATAAACTCATCTTT. Translating it yields CACDTVGSVRTDKLIF.

This clone was detected only a few times. TCRdb records a much larger clone's protein for this DNA, with a difference at residue 13 that likely arises from a read error; the protein given is the translation of the DNA. This sequence joins TRDV1 and TRDJ1; D unclear. The CDR3 has 19 amino acids. The germline gives CDR1 TSWWSYY, CDR2 QGS. Trimming took 3 bases from V and 4 from J, leaving 27 bases between them. CDR3: CALGDGKLTPGVKLDKLIF. The CDR3 bases are TGTGCTCTTGGGGACGGAAAATTAACTCCTGGCGTTAAGCTCGATAAACTCATCTTT.

This clone was picked up many times. A single base is all that separates this from a far larger clone, so a read error is likely. Other DNA sequences in the sample encode the same CDR3. V and J are TRDV2 and TRDJ1; D might be TRDD3 (5 bases). The germline gives CDR1 GEAIGNYY, CDR2 EKD. This CDR3 contains 14 residues. CDR3 sequence reads: CACDTMGLTDKLIF. In nucleotides, the CDR3 is TGTGCCTGTGACACGATGGGGCTAACCGACAAACTCATCTTT.

In this sample, this clone turned up a few times. The protein that TCRdb holds for this DNA derives from a much larger clone and differs from the translated DNA at residue 8, which likely indicates a read error; the protein shown here is translated from the DNA. The chain joins TRDV2 to TRDJ1; TRDD3 is a possible D gene (6 bases). Assignment of the J gene here rests on matching the DNA to germline, because TCRdb gives none. V was shortened by 3 bases and J by 4 bases, with 20 bases between the two germline ends. CDR3 size: 16 residues. Per the germline V gene, CDR1 is GEAIGNYY and CDR2 is EKD. The DNA for the CDR3 is TGTGCCTGTGACCCCCTCGGCAGGGGGGGGGACGATAAACTCATCTTT. Translated: CACDPLGRGGDDKLIF.

Comments on this clone: This DNA translates differently at residue 16 from the TCRdb protein, which is that of a much larger clone; a read error is likely, and the protein shown is the DNA's own translation. For the V gene the call is TRDV2; the J gene has no call. Germline values: CDR1 GEAIGNYY, CDR2 EKD. This CDR3 is 18 amino acids long. DNA of the CDR3: TGTGCCTGTGACAGAGGGGGAGCCACAGAGGCGGACACCCGACAGGTGTTTTTC. Its protein product is CACDRGGATEADTRQVFF.

Of note for this clone: A read error likely explains this, since a far larger clone differs by one base. The sample has other DNA sequences that encode this CDR3 too. The rearrangement joins TRDV1 to TRDJ3; no firm D call. Because TCRdb records no J gene, it was assigned here through a match of the DNA to germline. The V gene's germline CDR1 is TSWWSYY and CDR2 QGS. Trimming took 3 bases from V and 2 from J, leaving 20 bases between them. This CDR3 is 20 amino acids long. CDR3 nucleotides: TGTGCTCTTGGGGAGCTAGGTTGCCCCCTCCAAACCTGGGACACCCGACAGATGTTTTTC. Its protein is CALGELGCPLQTWDTRQMFF.

In its sample, this clone was seen a few times. A read error is likely here: a far larger clone is one base away. Other DNA sequences within the sample encode an identical CDR3. V gene TRDV1 combines with J gene TRDJ1; 11 nucleotides line up with TRDD3. Here the J gene was assigned by germline matching of the DNA, as TCRdb has none. The CDR3 has 24 amino acids. The germline CDR1 and CDR2 sequences are TSWWSYY and QGS. Germline trimming cut 6 bases from V and 1 base from J; bases unmatched to any gene: 31. DNA for the CDR3: TGTGCTCTTGGTGTTTGTTCCTACGCTACGAGAAACTGGGGGATAACAGGATTCACCGATAAACTCATCTTT. It is translated as CALGVCSYATRNWGITGFTDKLIF.

About this clone itself: A read error likely explains why the TCRdb protein, taken from a much larger clone, differs from this DNA's translation at residue 8; the protein shown is translated from the DNA. J is TRDJ1 and V is TRDV1; 8 bases line up with TRDD3. CDR3 size: 19 residues. The V and J ends lost 5 bases and 0 bases, in that order; junction bases with no gene match: 17. Germline assignment: CDR1 TSWWSYY and CDR2 QGS. This CDR3 is CALGTTKPGYANHTDKLIF. CDR3 bases: TGTGCTCTTGGGACTACCAAGCCGGGATACGCCAATCACACCGATAAACTCATCTTT.

A few counts support this clone. The TCRdb protein comes from a much larger clone and disagrees with this DNA's translation at residue 17, likely due to a read error; the protein given here is derived from the DNA. The chain uses TRDV1 and TRDJ1; D ambiguous. The J gene, missing from TCRdb, was assigned here through DNA to germline matching. CDR1 TSWWSYY and CDR2 QGS come from the germline V gene. The CDR3 length is 20 residues. The DNA of the CDR3 is TGTGCTCTTGGGTCCCGGCCCCGCAAAATCAACACTCGATCCCTCGATAGACTCATCTTT. This codes for CALGSRPRKINTRSLDRLIF.

Only a few counts were recorded for this clone. TCRdb's protein, taken from a much larger clone, differs from this DNA's translation at residue 13, likely owing to a read error; the protein displayed comes from the DNA. The chain uses TRDV2 and TRDJ1; the D is unclear. The CDR3 extends over 19 amino acids. V was pared by 3 bases and J by 2 bases, with 27 bases between. The germline V gene encodes CDR1 GEAIGNYY and CDR2 EKD. DNA of the CDR3: TGTGCCTGTGACGCCATAAGGGAACCCCTCCTCAACTCAACCGATAAACTCATCTTT. Translated, it gives CACDAIREPLLNSTDKLIF.

This clone was observed a handful of times. The protein given by TCRdb reflects a much larger clone and differs at residue 18 from this DNA's translation, likely from a read error; the protein shown is the DNA's translation. The chain carries TRDV1 and TRDJ1, with unresolved D. From germline, CDR1 is TSWWSYY and CDR2 QGS. The CDR3 sequence is 19 residues long. CDR3 amino acids: CALGRPLVGTKPYTDKLTF. CDR3 nucleotide sequence: TGTGCTCTTGGTCGTCCCCTTGTCGGGACCAAACCTTACACCGATAAACTCACCTTT.

A few counts support this clone. A read error is the likely source, as a far larger clone sits one nucleotide away. This CDR3 is also generated by other DNA sequences in the sample. The chain recombines TRDV1 with TRDJ1; the match to TRDD3 covers 10 bases. Germline V lookup: CDR1 TSWWSYY, CDR2 QGS. The CDR3 contains 18 residues. The CDR3 reads CAYASPLGDSRCTDKLIF. In DNA, the CDR3 is TGTGCCTACGCAAGTCCCCTGGGGGATAGCCGGTGCACCGATAAACTCATCTTT.

This clone appeared a few times. The protein TCRdb lists belongs to a much larger clone and differs from this DNA's translation at residue 12, which points to a read error; the protein shown is made from the DNA. This chain links TRDV2 with TRDJ1; TRDD3 might be the D (6 bases). In the absence of a J gene in TCRdb, the DNA was matched to germline to assign it here. The CDR3 runs to 20 residues. Germline V CDR1 and CDR2: GEAIGNYY, EKD. The V end lost 0 bases, the J end lost 0 bases, and 25 bases lay between the germline ends. The CDR3 is CACDTLVRGTGRSDTDKLIF. The CDR3 DNA reads as TGTGCCTGTGACACCCTGGTGAGGGGTACTGGGAGATCCGACACCGATAAACTCATCTTT.

This clone was counted between two and nine times. TCRdb assigns this DNA the protein of a much larger clone, which departs from its translation at residue 9; this likely reflects a read error, and the protein shown comes from translating the DNA. The chain uses TRDV2 and TRDJ1, with TRDD3 as a possible D gene (6 bases). The J gene comes from matching the DNA to germline here; TCRdb lacks it. Germline CDR1 is GEAIGNYY and CDR2 is EKD. The CDR3 is 16 amino acids. V lost 4 bases, J lost 0 bases, and 17 bases lay in between. CDR3 amino acids: CACDPLGGDHTDKLIF. DNA for the CDR3: TGTGCCTGTGATCCCCTTGGTGGGGATCACACCGATAAACTCATCTTT.